This T cell receptor beta chain is from a study of blood T cell repertoires in COVID-19. V gave up 4 bases and J gave up 2 bases; unmatched junction bases: 6. The germline gives CDR1 LNHDA, CDR2 SQIVND (reference sequence). The length of the CDR3 is 15 residues. Original analysis: Nucleated cell counts were estimated from reference gene primer amplification. TCRdb's table, derived via immunoSEQ multiplex PCR, lists solely in-frame clones and lacks some. That table is the source of V, J and clone size, and D and trimming were worked out from the DNA. Among some 250,000 clones listed, around 83% were seen once.

The sequence derives from a man between 35 and 55 years old with active or convalescent COVID-19. V and J are TRBV19 and TRBJ2-3, with 7 bases identical to TRBD2. Sequencing input: peripheral blood. The CDR3 nucleotides read TGTGCCAGTAGTAAAACTAGCGCCCACACAGATACGCAGTATTTT. As protein: CASSKTSAHTDTQYF. The full variable domain, its missing parts supplied by reference TRBV19 and TRBJ2-3, is DGGITQSPKYLFRKEGQNVTLSCEQNLNHDAMYWYRQDPGQGLRLIYYSQIVNDFQKGDIAEGYSVSREKKESFPLTVTSAQKNPTAFYLCASSKTSAHTDTQYFGPGTRLTVL.